This TCR beta chain was sequenced in a study of cytomegalovirus exposure and HLA in healthy donors. The overall study: About 79% of more than 300 genotyped donors fell in the Caucasian-associated ancestry cluster.

General observations from the study: A prior analysis recorded that most TCR beta V segments were productive about 87% or about 30% of the time. In a later analysis, 15,000 to 20,000 TCR beta sequences were associated with HLA alleles at 0.05 false discovery rate. Cytomegalovirus-associated status was assigned to around 160 TCR beta chains.

A remark on this clone: Antigen unknown.

Primers for the PCR totalled 60 Vbeta and 13 Jbeta. The method was immunoSEQ multiplex PCR; TCRdb's version includes in-frame clones alone and lacks a portion of them. The repertoire holds about 180,000 clones, with about four fifths as singletons. The CDR3 runs 12 residues. The V and J ends lost 8 bases and 5 bases respectively, with 13 bases between them. Germline CDR1 and CDR2: SEHNR and FQNEAQ (reference sequence). The specimen was PBMCs. This TCR derives from a male donor in good health and CMV-seronegative. The gene calls are TRBV7-9 and TRBJ2-7; D not resolved. The CDR3 bases are TGTGCCAGCTCAACAGTTTCGGACGAGCAGTACTTC. It encodes CASSTVSDEQYF.